The 14 T cell receptor beta chains in this list originate from one sample, sequenced in a study of cytomegalovirus exposure and HLA in healthy donors. Primers: 60 Vbeta forward and 13 Jbeta reverse. Sequencing was performed with immunoSEQ multiplex PCR; in TCRdb, only in-frame clones are kept and a portion is missing. Of about 200,000 clones listed, about 82% are singletons. Sequencing used PBMCs. The source of these receptors is a woman aged 50 to 60 in good health and CMV-seronegative.

The J gene is TRBJ1-3, the V gene TRBV2; 8 nucleotides match TRBD1. V lost 6 bases to trimming and J lost 0 bases; unmatched junction nucleotides: 7. CDR1 is SNHLY and CDR2 is FYNNEI in the germline V gene. The CDR3 runs to 16 residues. CDR3 sequence (DNA): TGTGCCAGCAGCGCGAGACAGGGGCGCTCTGGAAACACCATATATTTT. It is translated as CASSARQGRSGNTIYF. Complete variable domain (other parts from reference TRBV2 and TRBJ1-3): EPEVTQTPSHQVTQMGQEVILRCVPISNHLYFYWYRQILGQKVEFLVSFYNNEISEKSEIFDDQFSVERPDGSNFTLKIRSTKLEDSAMYFCASSARQGRSGNTIYFGEGSWLTVV.

The chain carries TRBV5-8 and TRBJ2-5; D may be TRBD2 (5 bases). This CDR3 comprises 13 residues. Trimming shortened V by 2 bases and J by 11 bases, and 16 bases separated the two germline ends. Germline values: CDR1 SGHTS, CDR2 YDEGEE. CDR3: CASSFGTTGEQYF. DNA of the CDR3: TGTGCCAGCAGCTTCGGTACGACCGGGGAGCAGTACTTC.

V is TRBV6-5 and J is TRBJ1-6; D is undetermined. The length of the CDR3 is 14 residues. V dropped 6 bases and J dropped 4 bases, with 10 bases sitting between them. Looked up from germline, CDR1 is MNHEY and CDR2 is SVGAGI. CDR3 DNA: TGTGCCAGCAGAGCCGGGTCTTATAATTCACCCCTCCACTTT. This sequence encodes CASRAGSYNSPLHF.

V is TRBV28 and J is TRBJ2-7; tentative D call: TRBD1 (6 bases). V was shortened by 3 bases and J by 6 bases, with 15 bases between the two germline ends. CDR1 and CDR2 from the germline V gene are MDHEN and SYDVKM. This CDR3 has 14 amino acids. CDR3 DNA sequence: TGTGCCAGCAGTTTCGACAGGATCCGCTGCGAGCAGTACTTC. Amino acids: CASSFDRIRCEQYF.

The CDR3 loop is CASSQGPRLNQPQHF. As DNA, the CDR3 is TGTGCCAGCAGCCAGGGGCCGCGTCTCAATCAGCCCCAGCATTTT. This rearrangement joins TRBV7-2 to TRBJ1-5; weak D call: TRBD1 (6 bases). CDR3 length: 15 amino acids. From germline, CDR1 is SGHTA and CDR2 FQGNSA. V lost 5 bases, J lost 3 bases, and 14 bases lay in between. Filled out from reference TRBV7-2 and TRBJ1-5, the complete variable domain reads GAGVSQSPSNKVTEKGKDVELRCDPISGHTALYWYRQSLGQGLEFLIYFQGNSAPDKSGLPSDRFSAERTGGSVSTLTIQRTQQEDSAVYLCASSQGPRLNQPQHFGDGTRLSIL.

This chain joins TRBV4-1 and TRBJ2-5, with D unclear. The DNA end is more similar to TRBJ2-7, so the J call may be wrong. Germline lookup yields CDR1 MGHRA and CDR2 YSYEKL. The CDR3 is made up of 14 amino acids. The CDR3 nucleotides are TGCGCCAGCAGCCGTTCCACTGACTCCTACGAGCAGTACTTC. As protein: CASSRSTDSYEQYF.

The genes are TRBV28 and TRBJ2-7, with a tentative D call TRBD2 (5 bases). The CDR3 extends over 12 amino acids. V lost 6 bases to trimming and J lost 0 bases, with 6 bases between them. Germline V gene data show CDR1 as MDHEN and CDR2 as SYDVKM. As DNA, the CDR3 is TGTGCCAGCAGGACTACCTCCTACGAGCAGTACTTC. As protein: CASRTTSYEQYF.

The chain joins TRBV6-5 to TRBJ1-4; 8 nucleotides line up with TRBD1. V shed 6 bases and J 4 bases; nucleotides not matched to a gene: 4. This CDR3 is 14 amino acids long. Germline CDR1 is MNHEY and CDR2 is SVGAGI. The chain's CDR3 is CASRTGGSNEKLFF. The CDR3, as DNA: TGTGCCAGCAGAACAGGGGGGAGTAATGAAAAACTGTTTTTT.

The chain recombines TRBV5-1 with TRBJ2-7, with 12 bases aligning to TRBD2. The CDR3 has 14 amino acids. V trimming: 6 bases; J trimming: 5 bases; junction bases outside the gene matches: 6. Germline V lookup: CDR1 SGHRS, CDR2 YFSETQ. CDR3 nucleotides: TGCGCCAGCAACCTAGCGGGAGGGCCCGACGAGCAGTACTTC. This encodes CASNLAGGPDEQYF.

The table lists this clone with a count of one. J is TRBJ1-2 and V is TRBV28; D not certain. CDR3 length equals 14 residues. Germline lookup yields CDR1 MDHEN and CDR2 SYDVKM. V was shortened by 3 bases and J by 0 bases, with 8 bases between the two germline ends. The CDR3 protein is CASSFQATNYGYTF. In DNA, the CDR3 is TGTGCCAGCAGTTTTCAGGCGACTAACTATGGCTACACCTTC.

The rearrangement joins TRBV5-1 to TRBJ2-7, with TRBD1 matching 10 bases. The germline V gene encodes CDR1 SGHRS and CDR2 YFSETQ. The length of the CDR3 is 14 residues. After removal of 3 bases from V and 2 bases from J, the junction contained 2 bases not matched to a gene. CDR3 bases: TGCGCCAGCAGCTGGGGGACAGGGGCCTACGAGCAGTACTTC. It translates to CASSWGTGAYEQYF.

This chain uses TRBV27 with TRBJ1-1; the D gene is possibly TRBD1 (5 bases). Germline CDR1 is MNHEY and CDR2 is SMNVEV (reference sequence). With 6 bases removed from V and 0 bases from J, the gap between germline ends came to 14 bases. The CDR3 length is 15 residues. Here the CDR3 reads CASRKGSGLNTEAFF. The CDR3 DNA reads as TGTGCCAGCAGAAAGGGGTCCGGATTGAACACTGAAGCTTTCTTT.

The CDR3 loop reads CASSGQEVYGELFF. The CDR3, as DNA: TGTGCCAGCTCTGGACAGGAGGTTTACGGGGAGCTGTTTTTT. The chain recombines TRBV27 with TRBJ2-2; 7 nucleotides agree with TRBD1. V trimming: 8 bases; J trimming: 7 bases; junction bases outside the gene matches: 10. The germline V gene encodes CDR1 MNHEY and CDR2 SMNVEV (reference sequence). CDR3 length equals 14 residues.

In regard to this clone: A junction end diverges from the germline sequence, so it may reflect a read error. The CDR3 nucleotides read TGCGCCAGCAGTATCACGGGAGGCTACAATGAGCGGTTCTTC. This sequence encodes CASSITGGYNERFF. The genes are TRBV10-1 and TRBJ2-1; TRBD2 matches at 7 bases. Germline lookup yields CDR1 WNHNN and CDR2 SYGVQD (reference sequence). The CDR3 contains 14 residues.